This T cell receptor beta chain was recovered during a study of OX40 agonist ivuxolimab in advanced cancers. In the study overall: A history of anti-PD-1, anti-PD-L1 or anti-CTLA-4 therapy was acceptable, and approximately 41% had some. Study results and caveats: At 0.1 to 3.0 mg/kg, CD4+ and CD8+ blood T cells expanded clonally by week 6. The study found among the lowest clonal expansion in partial responders at 0.1-3.0 mg/kg.

The germline V gene has CDR1 LNHDA and CDR2 SQIVND (reference sequence). The CDR3 has 14 residues. Trimming pared 5 bases from V and 5 bases from J, leaving 15 bases between. Generated by immunoSEQ multiplex PCR, the TCRdb table keeps only in-frame clones and is missing some. This sample has under 65,000 clones, with roughly nine tenths found just once. Note on this clone: Antigen unknown.

This sequence was found in an adult with an advanced solid tumor such as melanoma, head and neck, liver or kidney cancer. V gene TRBV19 combines with J gene TRBJ1-2; D is unclear. This specimen was CD4+ or CD8+ T cells sorted from blood, taken in a trial of the OX40 agonist ivuxolimab. CDR3 DNA: TGTGCCAGTAGTCCAACGGCGGTCCGGTATGGCTACACCTTC. This translates into CASSPTAVRYGYTF.